This T cell receptor (beta chain) originates from a study of shared clonotypes between healthy human individuals. Study conclusions and caveats: Non-shared clonotypes had lower generation probabilities than those shared by all four donors.

For sorted subsets, about 200 ng DNA per replicate equaled roughly 29,000 T cell genomes. Only in-frame clones appear in the TCRdb table, and some are missing; sequencing was by immunoSEQ multiplex PCR. The sample lists around 2.5 million clones, 80% to 95% occurring once. Splitting of CD4+ cells produced CD45RA+ naive and CD45RA-negative memory subsets. A remark on this clone: The target antigen is unknown.

There are 14 residues in the CDR3. V shed 8 bases and J 4 bases; nucleotides not matched to a gene: 7. Germline loops: CDR1 LNHDA, CDR2 SQIVND (reference sequence). The V and J genes are TRBV19 and TRBJ2-3, with 9 bases matching TRBD1. The sequencing sample was made of naive CD4+ T cells from PBMCs. Subset indicated: CD45RA+ positively selected. This sequence originates from a man aged 18 to 30 in good health. Some clones in this sample may be carry-over from other donors' samples. DNA for the CDR3: TGTGCCAGTTGGAACAGGGGGCGAGCAGATACGCAGTATTTT. Protein product: CASWNRGRADTQYF.